These 5 T cell receptor beta chains originate from one sample sequenced in a study of cytomegalovirus exposure and HLA in healthy donors. The study ran its PCR with 60 Vbeta and 13 Jbeta primers. The method was immunoSEQ multiplex PCR; TCRdb's version includes in-frame clones alone and lacks a portion of them. Among roughly 110,000 clones listed, roughly 80% were seen once. Sequencing was done on a sample of PBMCs. The receptors here all came from a man aged 30 to 45 in good health and CMV-seronegative.

The rearrangement links TRBV15 to TRBJ1-4, with D hard to call. The germline V gene encodes CDR1 LNHNV and CDR2 YYDKDF (reference sequence). This CDR3 has 14 amino acids. The ends were cut back, 1 base at V and 5 bases at J, with 8 bases in the middle. The chain's CDR3 is CATSRVPENEKLFF. The CDR3 DNA follows: TGTGCCACCAGCAGAGTACCCGAGAATGAAAAACTGTTTTTT.

This rearrangement joins TRBV2 to TRBJ1-2; 8 nucleotides match TRBD1. Germline lookup yields CDR1 SNHLY and CDR2 FYNNEI. With V trimmed by 8 bases and J by 3 bases, 5 bases remained unmatched. This CDR3 is 13 amino acids long. CDR3 nucleotides: TGTGCCAGCTCCCCACAGGGGGACTATGGCTACACCTTC. Protein sequence: CASSPQGDYGYTF.

J is TRBJ2-1 and V is TRBV28, with D perhaps matching TRBD1 (6 bases). V was pared by 7 bases and J by 6 bases, with 13 bases between. This CDR3 spans 13 amino acids. Germline CDR1 MDHEN, CDR2 SYDVKM. The CDR3 DNA is TGTGCCAGCAACAAGGGGGTGGGCAATGAGCAGTTCTTC. It codes for CASNKGVGNEQFF.

The chain combines TRBV2 with TRBJ1-4, with D tentatively TRBD1 (6 bases). The CDR3 spans 14 residues. From germline, CDR1 is SNHLY and CDR2 FYNNEI. V was shortened by 3 bases and J by 5 bases, with 10 bases between the two germline ends. Here the CDR3 reads CASSDGQGNEKLFF. As DNA, the CDR3 is TGTGCCAGCAGTGACGGGCAGGGGAATGAAAAACTGTTTTTT.

The chain uses TRBV6-4 and TRBJ2-1; 11 bases fit TRBD2. Per the germline V gene, CDR1 is MRHNA and CDR2 is SNTAGT. There are 15 residues in the CDR3. The J segment lost 4 bases and the V segment lost 5 bases, leaving 4 bases of the junction unmatched. The CDR3 loop reads CASSQLAGVYNEQFF. CDR3 DNA sequence: TGTGCCAGCAGTCAACTAGCGGGGGTGTACAATGAGCAGTTCTTC.